Listed here are 30 T cell receptor beta chains from one sample, sequenced in a study of T cells in tuberculosis. Sequenced by immunoSEQ multiplex PCR; TCRdb stores in-frame clones only, minus some. The profile shows 20,000 to 30,000 clones, roughly 96% of them singletons. Specimen: PBMCs. The receptors come from a donor aged 10-29 years with latent tuberculosis or without tuberculosis infection.

The chain joins TRBV29-1 to TRBJ2-7, with 7 bases matching TRBD1. Trimming took 2 bases from V and 4 from J; bases not matched to a gene: 8. This CDR3 comprises 14 residues. Germline CDR1 reads SQVTM; CDR2 reads ANQGSEA. The DNA for the CDR3 is TGCAGCGTTGAATTGGGGACAGCACCTTACGAGCAGTACTTC. It is translated as CSVELGTAPYEQYF.

The chain employs TRBV5-5 and TRBJ1-6; D perhaps matches TRBD1 (5 bases). In germline, CDR1 is SGHKS, CDR2 YYEKEE (reference sequence). Trimming stripped 2 bases from V and 1 base from J, with 10 bases between. This CDR3 is built from 16 residues. The CDR3 nucleotides read TGTGCCAGCAGCTTATCCGGGGGTTCCTATAATTCACCCCTCCACTTT. Protein sequence: CASSLSGGSYNSPLHF.

The rearrangement links TRBV4-1 to TRBJ1-2; no definite D call. Germline assignment: CDR1 MGHRA and CDR2 YSYEKL. Trimming left V 1 base short and J 4 bases short, with 4 bases between. The CDR3 is 12 amino acids. The CDR3 spells CASSQVSYGYTF. For the CDR3, the DNA is TGCGCCAGCAGCCAAGTCTCCTATGGCTACACCTTC.

The CDR3 DNA reads as TGTGCCATCAGTGCTCGGCTAGCGGGGGAATCACAAACAGATACGCAGTATTTT. As protein: CAISARLAGESQTDTQYF. The rearrangement uses TRBV10-3 and TRBJ2-3; 10 bases fit TRBD2. With 4 bases clipped from V and 3 bases from J, the junction kept 13 bases outside the gene matches. The germline CDR1 and CDR2 sequences are ENHRY and SYGVKD. The CDR3 totals 18 residues.

The chain joins TRBV6-6 to TRBJ1-2, with 8 positions matching TRBD1. The trim removed 6 bases at V and 8 bases at J, leaving 2 bases unmatched. CDR3 size: 11 residues. In germline, CDR1 is MNHNY, CDR2 SVGAGI (reference sequence). DNA of the CDR3: TGTGCCAGCAGAGACAGGGGAGGCTACACCTTC. Protein product: CASRDRGGYTF.

J is TRBJ2-2 and V is TRBV7-6, with 7 nucleotides matching TRBD1. Germline CDR1 is SGHVS and CDR2 is FNYEAQ. The CDR3 is made up of 16 amino acids. Losses at the gene ends were 2 bases for V and 3 bases for J; bases not matched to a gene: 6. CDR3 region: CASSLKKQGDTGELFF. The CDR3 region has the DNA TGTGCCAGCAGCTTAAAGAAGCAGGGGGACACCGGGGAGCTGTTTTTT.

The V call is TRBV5-4, the J call TRBJ2-3; the match to TRBD2 covers 8 bases. Germline V gene lookup returns CDR1 SGHNT and CDR2 YYREEE (reference sequence). With 4 bases clipped from V and 2 bases from J, the junction kept 9 bases outside the gene matches. This CDR3 comprises 16 residues. The CDR3 sequence is CASSRTVSGTTDTQYF. The CDR3 DNA reads TGTGCCAGCAGCCGGACAGTTAGCGGGACCACAGATACGCAGTATTTT.

The chain is built from TRBV6-5 and TRBJ1-5; D unclear. The CDR3 contains 15 residues. V was shortened by 6 bases and J by 2 bases, with 14 bases between the two germline ends. Germline V CDR1 and CDR2: MNHEY, SVGAGI. DNA of the CDR3: TGTGCCAGCAGGCGGACTGTCTATGGCAATCAGCCCCAGCATTTT. Translating it yields CASRRTVYGNQPQHF.

This sequence joins TRBV5-1 and TRBJ2-3; no clear D. Germline-derived CDR1 and CDR2 are SGHRS and YFSETQ. The CDR3 extends over 12 amino acids. The V gene lost 3 bases and the J gene lost 6 bases, with 8 bases spanning the gap. The chain's CDR3 is CASSSPRDTQYF. The CDR3 DNA reads as TGCGCCAGCAGCTCACCTCGGGATACGCAGTATTTT.

V gene TRBV19 combines with J gene TRBJ1-3; 8 bases are shared with TRBD1. CDR1 is LNHDA, CDR2 SQIVND, per germline (reference sequence). J lost 2 bases, V lost 4 bases, and 7 bases had no gene match. This CDR3 has 16 amino acids. The CDR3 is CASSTRDRGAGNTIYF. CDR3 DNA: TGTGCCAGTAGTACCCGAGACAGGGGAGCTGGAAACACCATATATTTT. Full variable domain (outside the CDR3, taken from reference TRBV19 and TRBJ1-3): DGGITQSPKYLFRKEGQNVTLSCEQNLNHDAMYWYRQDPGQGLRLIYYSQIVNDFQKGDIAEGYSVSREKKESFPLTVTSAQKNPTAFYLCASSTRDRGAGNTIYFGEGSWLTVV.

CDR3 nucleotides: TGTGCCAGCAGCCTCAGAATACCAGAGGGGGCCTCCTCCTACGAGCAGTACTTC. Translation: CASSLRIPEGASSYEQYF. This sequence joins TRBV4-2 and TRBJ2-7; 7 bases are shared with TRBD1. The CDR3 consists of 18 residues. V was pared by 4 bases and J by 0 bases, with 15 bases of the junction left unmatched. CDR1 and CDR2 (germline): LGHNA, YNFKEQ.

The genes are TRBV29-1 and TRBJ2-3; D call uncertain. The V end was cut by 6 bases, the J end by 4 bases, with 14 bases between. This CDR3 has 13 residues. Germline assignment: CDR1 SQVTM and CDR2 ANQGSEA. Here the CDR3 reads CSVVARSPDTQYF. As DNA, the CDR3 is TGCAGCGTGGTGGCCAGGTCCCCAGATACGCAGTATTTT.

The chain combines TRBV6-5 with TRBJ1-5; 7 bases are shared with TRBD1. Germline CDR1 reads MNHEY; CDR2 reads SVGAGI. V lost 9 bases and J lost 7; bases outside the gene matches: 12. The CDR3 length is 14 residues. In nucleotides, the CDR3 is TGTGCCAGATCACCGGGACAGTACAGGCAGCCCCAGCATTTT. Protein product: CARSPGQYRQPQHF.

The chain recombines TRBV6-5 with TRBJ1-1; 8 bases line up with TRBD1. This CDR3 has 14 amino acids. With 7 bases clipped from V and 4 bases from J, the junction kept 8 bases outside the gene matches. CDR1 is MNHEY and CDR2 is SVGAGI in the germline V gene. CDR3: CASTTSTGGTEAFF. In DNA form, the CDR3 reads TGTGCCAGCACTACCTCCACAGGGGGCACTGAAGCTTTCTTT.

This chain links TRBV5-1 with TRBJ1-1; 8 nucleotides match TRBD1. The junction had 5 bases not matched to a gene; V was cut back by 6 bases and J by 1 base. The germline V gene has CDR1 SGHRS and CDR2 YFSETQ. CDR3 length: 14 residues. The DNA for the CDR3 is TGCGCCAGCAAGGCGGGACAGGAGAACACTGAAGCTTTCTTT. Translating gives CASKAGQENTEAFF.

The J gene is TRBJ2-2, the V gene TRBV25-1; 8 nucleotides line up with TRBD1. Looked up from germline, CDR1 is MGHDK and CDR2 is SYGVNS. The CDR3 spans 17 residues. Germline trimming cut 6 bases from V and 6 bases from J; bases unmatched to any gene: 15. CDR3 in amino acids: CASRGSGGPGWAGELFF. Written as DNA, the CDR3 is TGTGCCAGCAGGGGTTCAGGGGGCCCAGGGTGGGCCGGGGAGCTGTTTTTT.

In this sample, this clone turned up once. The J gene is TRBJ1-4, the V gene TRBV2; 9 nucleotides match TRBD1. The CDR3 is made up of 13 amino acids. After removal of 4 bases from V and 7 bases from J, the junction contained 1 base not matched to a gene. Looked up from germline, CDR1 is SNHLY and CDR2 is FYNNEI. The CDR3 DNA is TGTGCCAGCAGTGCGACAGGGGGTGAAAAACTGTTTTTT. This translates into CASSATGGEKLFF.

The chain links TRBV19 to TRBJ1-1; D may be TRBD1 (5 bases). V lost 1 base, J lost 0 bases, and 6 bases lay in between. The CDR3 contains 14 residues. Germline loops: CDR1 LNHDA, CDR2 SQIVND (reference sequence). The CDR3 is CASSIGGVNTEAFF. The CDR3 coding sequence is TGTGCCAGTAGTATAGGGGGCGTGAACACTGAAGCTTTCTTT.

This chain uses TRBV15 with TRBJ2-3; weak D call: TRBD2 (6 bases). V lost 3 bases and J 0 bases, leaving 10 bases between the germline ends. The germline V gene encodes CDR1 LNHNV and CDR2 YYDKDF (reference sequence). The CDR3 runs to 15 residues. CDR3 sequence (DNA): TGTGCCACCAGCAGGGGGGGAGTGAGCACAGATACGCAGTATTTT. Residues: CATSRGGVSTDTQYF.

The rearrangement uses TRBV10-1 and TRBJ2-2; weak D call: TRBD2 (5 bases). This CDR3 contains 13 residues. Germline CDR1 is WNHNN and CDR2 is SYGVQD (reference sequence). Trimming cost V 6 bases and J 4 bases, with 9 bases left between them. CDR3 bases: TGCGCCAGCAGAACCGGACTCACCGGGGAGCTGTTTTTT. Translating gives CASRTGLTGELFF.

This rearrangement joins TRBV2 to TRBJ2-1; 9 bases align to TRBD1. With 9 bases clipped from V and 6 bases from J, the junction kept 12 bases outside the gene matches. From germline, CDR1 is SNHLY and CDR2 FYNNEI. The length of the CDR3 is 15 residues. CDR3 region: CASGVMNRGLNEQFF. DNA of the CDR3: TGTGCCAGTGGCGTCATGAACAGGGGGCTCAATGAGCAGTTCTTC.

The gene calls are TRBV30 and TRBJ2-1; D possibly corresponds to TRBD1 (5 bases). Trimming removed 1 base at V and 4 bases at J, with 11 bases between. The CDR3 extends over 14 amino acids. Germline V lookup: CDR1 GTSNPN, CDR2 SVGIG (reference sequence). The CDR3 is CAWSALSGYNEQFF. The CDR3 bases are TGTGCCTGGAGTGCTCTCTCAGGGTACAATGAGCAGTTCTTC.

This sequence joins TRBV2 and TRBJ2-1; 14 positions match TRBD2. CDR1 is SNHLY, CDR2 FYNNEI, per germline. The J segment lost 8 bases and the V segment lost 5 bases, leaving 5 bases of the junction unmatched. The length of the CDR3 is 15 residues. The DNA of the CDR3 is TGTGCCAGCAGTCGACTAGCGGGGGGGCTCCATGAGCAGTTCTTC. Translated, it gives CASSRLAGGLHEQFF. The whole variable domain, remainder taken from reference TRBV2 and TRBJ2-1, is EPEVTQTPSHQVTQMGQEVILRCVPISNHLYFYWYRQILGQKVEFLVSFYNNEISEKSEIFDDQFSVERPDGSNFTLKIRSTKLEDSAMYFCASSRLAGGLHEQFFGPGTRLTVL.

The chain is built from TRBV6-5 and TRBJ2-5; TRBD2 matches at 9 bases. CDR1 and CDR2 (germline): MNHEY, SVGAGI. The CDR3 spans 15 residues. The trim removed 5 bases at V and 2 bases at J, leaving 6 bases unmatched. CDR3 nucleotides: TGTGCCAGCAGTAAGCGGGGGGTGCTTCAAGAGACCCAGTACTTC. Protein sequence: CASSKRGVLQETQYF.

The chain combines TRBV5-1 with TRBJ1-6, with D possibly matching TRBD1 (5 bases). This CDR3 is built from 14 residues. Deletions cut 4 bases from V and 8 bases from J, with 13 bases between. Germline V gene sequence: CDR1 SGHRS, CDR2 YFSETQ. CDR3 residues: CASSPDSGDSPLHF. The CDR3 DNA is TGCGCCAGCAGCCCCGACAGTGGGGATTCACCCCTCCACTTT.

J is TRBJ2-2 and V is TRBV6-5; D gene unclear. This CDR3 contains 12 residues. V gave up 5 bases and J gave up 1 base, with 2 bases separating them. Germline loops: CDR1 MNHEY, CDR2 SVGAGI. In nucleotides, the CDR3 is TGTGCCAGCAGTCGGAACACCGGGGAGCTGTTTTTT. Translation gives CASSRNTGELFF.

The V gene is TRBV5-1, the J gene TRBJ1-1, with D unclear. The V and J ends lost 1 base and 9 bases respectively, with 10 bases between them. The CDR3 runs to 12 residues. The germline CDR1 and CDR2 sequences are SGHRS and YFSETQ. The CDR3 sequence is CASSLSREKAFF. DNA of the CDR3: TGCGCCAGCAGCTTGTCTCGGGAAAAAGCTTTCTTT.

There are a few counts of this clone. The V and J genes are TRBV5-1 and TRBJ1-5, with no clear D. The germline V and J ends were trimmed by 4 bases and 0 bases, with 11 bases remaining between them. The CDR3 runs to 15 residues. Germline CDR1 and CDR2: SGHRS and YFSETQ. In nucleotides, the CDR3 is TGCGCCAGCAGCCTCTCGGGGAATAGCAATCAGCCCCAGCATTTT. Its translation is CASSLSGNSNQPQHF.

This clone was detected once. V usage is TRBV5-5 and J usage is TRBJ1-3, with D hard to call. The ends were cut back, 2 bases at V and 0 bases at J, with 6 bases in the middle. From germline, CDR1 is SGHKS and CDR2 YYEKEE (reference sequence). The CDR3 covers 14 residues. CDR3 coding DNA: TGTGCCAGCAGCTTTAAGCACTCTGGAAACACCATATATTTT. Translation gives CASSFKHSGNTIYF. Complete variable domain (other parts from reference TRBV5-5 and TRBJ1-3): DAGVTQSPTHLIKTRGQQVTLRCSPISGHKSVSWYQQVLGQGPQFIFQYYEKEERGRGNFPDRFSARQFPNYSSELNVNALLLGDSALYLCASSFKHSGNTIYFGEGSWLTVV.

The chain links TRBV7-2 to TRBJ2-5; D possibly corresponds to TRBD1 (5 bases). The CDR3 consists of 15 residues. Germline CDR1 reads SGHTA; CDR2 reads FQGNSA. V was shortened by 5 bases and J by 5 bases, with 18 bases between the two germline ends. CDR3 protein: CASSTPGLLVETQYF. CDR3 sequence (DNA): TGTGCCAGCAGCACCCCAGGGCTGTTAGTGGAGACCCAGTACTTC. Variable domain in full (rest from reference TRBV7-2 and TRBJ2-5): GAGVSQSPSNKVTEKGKDVELRCDPISGHTALYWYRQSLGQGLEFLIYFQGNSAPDKSGLPSDRFSAERTGGSVSTLTIQRTQQEDSAVYLCASSTPGLLVETQYFGPGTRLLVL.